These 7 T cell receptor beta chains originate from one sample sequenced in a study of T-cell memory formation after mild COVID-19. MiXCR, run by TCRdb on the 5' RACE reads, gives a single entry per CDR3 protein. The sample includes 92,000 or so distinct CDR3 sequences, about 13% of them seen just once. The sample taken for sequencing was PBMCs or a T cell subset sorted from them (not recorded which). The source of these receptors is an adult woman who had mild COVID-19 (a few samples of this study predate the infection). Cell type and time point are not known.

Ten or more counts support this clonotype. The chain recombines TRBV4-2 with TRBJ2-7; no clear D gene. CDR1 LGHNA and CDR2 YNFKEQ come from the germline V gene. The length of the CDR3 is 14 residues. V dropped 0 bases and J dropped 4 bases, with 10 bases sitting between them. The CDR3 DNA follows: TGTGCCAGCAGCCAAGACGATTACGGTTACGAGCAGTACTTC. This gives the protein CASSQDDYGYEQYF.

Notes on this clonotype: Mismatch with germline at one junction end may stem from a read error. The chain has TRBV20-1 and TRBJ2-7; D is possibly TRBD1 or TRBD2 (5 bases each). Germline-derived CDR1 and CDR2 are DFQATT and SNEGSKA (reference sequence). The CDR3 has 15 amino acids. The CDR3 region is CSARDRGRADFERYF. DNA for the CDR3: TGCAGTGCTAGAGATCGGGGCAGGGCCGACTTCGAGCGGTACTTC.

This clonotype was seen a few times. The genes are TRBV5-1 and TRBJ2-1; 7 bases agree with TRBD2. Germline V CDR1 and CDR2: SGHRS, YFSETQ. V was clipped by 4 bases and J by 9 bases; unmatched bases: 16. This CDR3 is 16 amino acids long. The DNA for the CDR3 is TGCGCCAGCAGCGATAGCGGATCCCTGGGGGAGGGTGAGCAGTTCTTC. Its protein is CASSDSGSLGEGEQFF. The full variable domain, rest sourced from reference TRBV5-1 and TRBJ2-1, is KAGVTQTPRYLIKTRGQQVTLSCSPISGHRSVSWYQQTPGQGLQFLFEYFSETQRNKGNFPGRFSGRQFSNSRSEMNVSTLELGDSALYLCASSDSGSLGEGEQFFGPGTRLTVL.

This clonotype appeared a few times. This sequence joins TRBV12-3 or TRBV12-4 and TRBJ2-3, with D perhaps assigned TRBD1 or TRBD2 (6 bases each). Deletions cut 3 bases from V and 0 bases from J, with 10 bases between. The CDR3 has 15 amino acids. CDR3 DNA: TGTGCCAGCAGTTTTGGGGGGCCTAGCACAGATACGCAGTATTTT. Its translation is CASSFGGPSTDTQYF.

This clonotype has a handful of counts. The V gene is TRBV20-1, the J gene TRBJ2-3; a weak D match, TRBD2 (7 bases). Germline V gene lookup returns CDR1 DFQATT and CDR2 SNEGSKA (reference sequence). The CDR3 length is 15 residues. V dropped 5 bases and J dropped 0 bases, with 15 bases sitting between them. The CDR3 nucleotides read TGCAGTGCTCCTCACGCGGGGGCCAGCACAGATACGCAGTATTTT. Residues: CSAPHAGASTDTQYF.

The chain recombines TRBV15 with TRBJ1-5, with D tentatively TRBD1 (6 bases). Trimming took 0 bases from V and 7 from J, leaving 16 bases between them. This CDR3 has 16 residues. Germline V gene data show CDR1 as LNHNV and CDR2 as YYDKDF (reference sequence). The chain's CDR3 is CATSREGMGAGQPQHF. CDR3 nucleotide sequence: TGTGCCACCAGCAGAGAAGGCATGGGGGCAGGGCAGCCCCAGCATTTT. Drawing the rest from reference TRBV15 and TRBJ1-5, the complete variable domain is DAMVIQNPRYQVTQFGKPVTLSCSQTLNHNVMYWYQQKSSQAPKLLFHYYDKDFNNEADTPDNFQSRRPNTSFCFLDIRSPGLGDTAMYLCATSREGMGAGQPQHFGDGTRLSIL.

A few counts support this clonotype. The chain is built from TRBV4-2 and TRBJ2-1, with TRBD2 identical over 8 bases. Per the germline V gene, CDR1 is LGHNA and CDR2 is YNFKEQ. The CDR3 contains 20 residues. V lost 0 bases to trimming and J lost 0 bases; unmatched junction nucleotides: 13. CDR3 region: CASSQDLAGGRESSYNEQFF. The CDR3 nucleotides are TGTGCCAGCAGCCAAGATCTGGCGGGAGGCAGGGAGAGCTCCTACAATGAGCAGTTCTTC.